This is a list of T cell receptor beta chains from one sample in a study of blood T cells in healthy people across ages. Using its own MiXCR run on the 5' RACE reads, TCRdb lists one record per CDR3 protein. Of over a million distinct CDR3 sequences listed, around 39% are singletons. Sequencing input: blood. The receptors derive from a woman between 18 and 29 years old in good health. The CDR3 runs from the conserved cysteine through the conserved F or W. The order of the fields is CDR3 protein, CDR3 DNA, J gene, V gene, D gene, clone size. The D gene is left open where the match is weak. Clone size, where shown, is once, few, many, or a class for clones that have expanded.

CDR3 protein: CASRGGTGLSYEQYF
CDR3 DNA: TGTGCCAGCAGAGGTGGGACAGGGCTCTCCTACGAGCAGTACTTC
J gene: TRBJ2-7
V gene: TRBV7-2
D gene: TRBD1
clone size: .

CDR3 protein: CASSQVGAGVEANQPQHF
CDR3 DNA: TGTGCCAGCAGCCAAGTCGGAGCGGGGGTAGAGGCCAATCAGCCCCAGCATTTT
J gene: TRBJ1-5
V gene: TRBV4-2
D gene: .
clone size: few

CDR3 protein: CASSSQEGGYGYTF
CDR3 DNA: TGTGCCAGCAGTTCGCAGGAGGGTGGCTATGGCTACACCTTC
J gene: TRBJ1-2
V gene: TRBV12-3/TRBV12-4
D gene: .
clone size: .

CDR3 protein: CASRLADYYEQYF
CDR3 DNA: TGTGCCAGCAGGCTAGCAGATTACTACGAGCAGTACTTC
J gene: TRBJ2-7
V gene: TRBV12-3/TRBV12-4
D gene: .
clone size: .

CDR3 protein: CASSHPLRGGYETQYF
CDR3 DNA: TGTGCCAGCAGCCACCCCCTCCGGGGGGGATATGAGACCCAGTACTTC
J gene: TRBJ2-5
V gene: TRBV3-1
D gene: TRBD2
clone size: .

CDR3 protein: CASSDAEQPYEQYF
CDR3 DNA: TGTGCCAGCAGTGACGCGGAACAGCCCTACGAGCAGTACTTC
J gene: TRBJ2-7
V gene: TRBV6-1
D gene: .
clone size: .

CDR3 protein: CASSPSKTYEQYF
CDR3 DNA: TGTGCCAGCAGCCCCTCGAAAACCTACGAGCAGTACTTC
J gene: TRBJ2-7
V gene: TRBV7-6
D gene: .
clone size: .

CDR3 protein: CATSEWPFTEAFF
CDR3 DNA: TGTGCCACCAGTGAATGGCCCTTCACTGAGGCTTTCTTT
J gene: TRBJ1-1
V gene: TRBV6-1
D gene: .
clone size: .

CDR3 protein: CSAAPGQGGNYGYTF
CDR3 DNA: TGCAGTGCCGCCCCTGGACAGGGAGGAAACTATGGCTACACCTTC
J gene: TRBJ1-2
V gene: TRBV20-1
D gene: TRBD1
clone size: .

CDR3 protein: CASSSGTTYQETQFF
CDR3 DNA: TGTGCCAGCAGTTCCGGGACAACGTACCAAGAGACCCAGTTCTTC
J gene: TRBJ2-1
V gene: TRBV6-6
D gene: .
clone size: .

CDR3 protein: CASSLTSVDTQYF
CDR3 DNA: TGTGCCAGCAGCTTGACTAGCGTAGATACGCAGTATTTT
J gene: TRBJ2-3
V gene: TRBV7-7
D gene: TRBD2
clone size: .

CDR3 protein: CSVVVNEKLFF
CDR3 DNA: TGCAGCGTTGTTGTGAATGAAAAACTGTTTTTT
J gene: TRBJ1-4
V gene: TRBV29-1
D gene: .
clone size: few

CDR3 protein: CASSQDLGQGNYGYTF
CDR3 DNA: TGTGCCAGCAGCCAAGATTTAGGGCAGGGGAACTATGGCTACACCTTC
J gene: TRBJ1-2
V gene: TRBV3-1
D gene: .
clone size: .

CDR3 protein: CSASGRINYGYTF
CDR3 DNA: TGCAGTGCTTCAGGACGGATTAACTATGGCTACACCTTC
J gene: TRBJ1-2
V gene: TRBV20-1
D gene: .
clone size: .

CDR3 protein: CASSLEWTDTQYF
CDR3 DNA: TGTGCCAGCAGCCTGGAGTGGACAGATACGCAGTATTTT
J gene: TRBJ2-3
V gene: TRBV7-2
D gene: .
clone size: few

CDR3 protein: CASSLKTRTSGFTDTQYF
CDR3 DNA: TGTGCCAGCAGCTTAAAGACGAGGACTAGCGGATTCACAGATACGCAGTATTTT
J gene: TRBJ2-3
V gene: TRBV7-2
D gene: TRBD2
clone size: .

CDR3 protein: CASSQLAGGQVEQYF
CDR3 DNA: TGTGCCAGCAGCCAACTAGCGGGGGGGCAGGTTGAGCAGTACTTC
J gene: TRBJ2-5
V gene: TRBV5-5
D gene: TRBD2
clone size: .

CDR3 protein: CAITERGTANEQFF
CDR3 DNA: TGTGCCATCACCGAACGCGGGACTGCCAATGAGCAGTTCTTC
J gene: TRBJ2-1
V gene: TRBV10-3
D gene: .
clone size: few

CDR3 protein: CASGKGGDEAFF
CDR3 DNA: TGTGCCAGCGGCAAGGGGGGGGATGAAGCTTTCTTT
J gene: TRBJ1-1
V gene: TRBV6-1
D gene: .
clone size: .

CDR3 protein: CASSQVPPSGPMITYEQYF
CDR3 DNA: TGTGCCAGCAGCCAAGTCCCACCTAGCGGTCCGATGATTACCTACGAGCAGTACTTC
J gene: TRBJ2-7
V gene: TRBV4-2
D gene: TRBD2
clone size: .

CDR3 protein: CASSPTGTSGRYEQFF
CDR3 DNA: TGTGCCAGCTCACCTACCGGGACTAGCGGGAGGTATGAGCAGTTCTTC
J gene: TRBJ2-1
V gene: TRBV18
D gene: TRBD2
clone size: .

CDR3 protein: CANSHPLGGYTF
CDR3 DNA: TGCGCCAACAGCCACCCCCTGGGGGGCTACACCTTC
J gene: TRBJ1-2
V gene: TRBV4-1
D gene: .
clone size: .

CDR3 protein: CASSLSVGIGQDNNEQFF
CDR3 DNA: TGCGCCAGCAGCTTGTCAGTCGGCATTGGGCAGGACAACAATGAGCAGTTCTTC
J gene: TRBJ2-1
V gene: TRBV5-1
D gene: .
clone size: few

CDR3 protein: CASRTMFTSTNEQFF
CDR3 DNA: TGTGCCAGCAGGACAATGTTTACTAGCACCAATGAGCAGTTCTTC
J gene: TRBJ2-1
V gene: TRBV6-5
D gene: .
clone size: few

CDR3 protein: CASSWYASGGTDTQYF
CDR3 DNA: TGTGCCAGCAGCTGGTATGCTAGCGGGGGCACAGATACGCAGTATTTT
J gene: TRBJ2-3
V gene: TRBV7-2
D gene: TRBD2
clone size: .

CDR3 protein: CSGTDRNTEAFF
CDR3 DNA: TGCAGTGGAACGGACAGGAACACTGAAGCTTTCTTT
J gene: TRBJ1-1
V gene: TRBV20-1
D gene: .
clone size: few

CDR3 protein: CASSPTGLTYEQYF
CDR3 DNA: TGTGCCAGCTCACCAACCGGATTGACCTACGAGCAGTACTTC
J gene: TRBJ2-7
V gene: TRBV18
D gene: .
clone size: few

CDR3 protein: CASTRGDRDTDTQYF
CDR3 DNA: TGTGCCAGCACTCGTGGGGACAGGGACACAGATACGCAGTATTTT
J gene: TRBJ2-3
V gene: TRBV7-9
D gene: TRBD1
clone size: .

CDR3 protein: CASSSDRNQETQYF
CDR3 DNA: TGTGCCAGCAGCTCCGACAGGAACCAAGAGACCCAGTACTTC
J gene: TRBJ2-5
V gene: TRBV7-9
D gene: .
clone size: .

CDR3 protein: CASRTSGGGTQYF
CDR3 DNA: TGTGCCAGCAGGACTAGCGGGGGAGGTACGCAGTATTTT
J gene: TRBJ2-3
V gene: TRBV6-2/TRBV6-3
D gene: TRBD2
clone size: many

CDR3 protein: CASSQAGTGGQAYEQYF
CDR3 DNA: TGCGCCAGCAGCCAAGCTGGGACCGGAGGGCAAGCCTACGAGCAGTACTTC
J gene: TRBJ2-7
V gene: TRBV4-1
D gene: .
clone size: .

CDR3 protein: CASSSRDSHYNEQYF
CDR3 DNA: TGTGCCAGCAGTTCCCGGGACAGCCACTACAATGAGCAGTACTTC
J gene: TRBJ2-7
V gene: TRBV6-6
D gene: TRBD1
clone size: .

CDR3 protein: CASSKQGGGETQYF
CDR3 DNA: TGTGCCAGCAGTAAACAGGGTGGGGGAGAGACCCAGTACTTC
J gene: TRBJ2-5
V gene: TRBV12-3/TRBV12-4
D gene: .
clone size: .

CDR3 protein: CASSQGYGHNEQFF
CDR3 DNA: TGTGCCAGCAGCCAAGGCTACGGCCACAATGAGCAGTTCTTC
J gene: TRBJ2-1
V gene: TRBV3-1
D gene: .
clone size: few

CDR3 protein: CVTSDGTDSIYNYGYTF
CDR3 DNA: TGTGTCACCAGTGACGGAACCGACAGCATTTACAACTATGGCTACACCTTC
J gene: TRBJ1-2
V gene: TRBV24-1
D gene: .
clone size: .